This T cell receptor (beta chain) was profiled in a study of T cell repertoires in cytomegalovirus infection. This CDR3 is 13 amino acids long. Between the trimmed V and J ends, which lost 2 bases and 3 bases, there was a span of 9 bases. Germline V CDR1 and CDR2: SQVTM, ANQGSEA. TCRdb recomputed calls from the reads with MiXCR, one row per CDR3 protein. This table has hundreds of thousands of distinct CDR3 sequences, approximately 9.5% appearing once. This clonotype was counted between two and nine times. The source material was PBMCs. The V and J genes are TRBV29-1 and TRBJ2-3, with no clear D. This receptor was identified in a human donor in good health (CMV status not recorded). Some clones in this sample may be carry-over from other donors' samples. The CDR3: CSVERDRTDTQYF. CDR3 DNA sequence: TGCAGCGTTGAACGTGATCGTACAGATACGCAGTATTTT.